These 3 T cell receptor beta chains share one sample of origin, sequenced in a study of blood T cell repertoires in COVID-19. Profiled with immunoSEQ multiplex PCR; TCRdb holds only in-frame clones, not every one. The sample has roughly 260,000 clones; approximately 86% are singletons. Material for sequencing was PBMCs or T cells enriched from blood (not recorded which). The receptors here all came from a woman aged 18-29 years who had recovered from COVID-19.

The genes are TRBV5-1 and TRBJ1-3; tentative D call: TRBD1 (6 bases). Germline V gene data show CDR1 as SGHRS and CDR2 as YFSETQ. Trimming shortened V by 5 bases and J by 8 bases, and 14 bases separated the two germline ends. This CDR3 is 13 amino acids long. The CDR3 loop reads CASRQGQRDTIYF. The CDR3 nucleotides read TGCGCCAGCAGACAGGGCCAAAGGGACACCATATATTTT.

This chain uses TRBV19 with TRBJ2-4, with a possible D match to TRBD2 (6 bases). Trimming stripped 2 bases from V and 8 bases from J, with 22 bases between. The CDR3 spans 17 residues. The germline CDR1 and CDR2 sequences are LNHDA and SQIVND (reference sequence). In DNA form, the CDR3 reads TGTGCCAGTAGTATAAAAGGGAACGGGGCGGGGAGACACATTCAGTACTTC. Residues: CASSIKGNGAGRHIQYF.

In DNA form, the CDR3 reads TGTGCCAGCAGCTTCCGACCGGGACAGGGGGTACAGGAGACCCAGTACTTC. Its translation: CASSFRPGQGVQETQYF. The chain uses TRBV5-5 and TRBJ2-5; the match to TRBD1 covers 11 bases. CDR1 is SGHKS, CDR2 YYEKEE, per germline (reference sequence). The CDR3 contains 17 residues. V shed 2 bases and J 5 bases; nucleotides not matched to a gene: 11.